A selection of T cell receptor beta chains follows, all from one sample in a study of blood T cell repertoires in COVID-19. Some clones are missing from TCRdb's copy, which holds only in-frame ones; the method was immunoSEQ multiplex PCR. The repertoire holds more than 300,000 clones, 85% to 90% seen once, with around 6% in the top ten. Sequencing was done on a sample of peripheral blood. The receptor set was obtained from a woman in her forties or fifties with COVID-19, enrolled during active disease. The conserved cysteine and the conserved F or W are not part of the CDR3 here. The D gene is left open where the match is weak.

J gene | D gene | V gene | CDR3 protein
TRBJ2-2 | TRBD1 | TRBV9 | ASSRGQLLTGELF
TRBJ2-5 | TRBD2 | TRBV11-2 | ASSPARGGSGLETQY
TRBJ2-1 | TRBD2 | TRBV2 | ASSGRLAGPEQF
TRBJ1-1 | TRBD1 | TRBV2 | ASRGQVDTEAF
TRBJ1-1 | TRBD1 | TRBV5-4 | ASTPTLPGQTRNTEAF
TRBJ2-1 | NA | TRBV25-1 | ASTDRWRGLYNEQF
TRBJ1-2 | NA | TRBV13 | ASSDPGFGYT
TRBJ2-7 | NA | TRBV28 | ASSLFGGTFYEQY
TRBJ2-7 | TRBD2 | TRBV30 | ASTQGFVAGVIYEQY
TRBJ2-5 | TRBD2 | TRBV7-3 | ASSPQTSGRFVETQY
TRBJ1-5 | TRBD1 | TRBV19 | ASGQGAGSNQPQH
TRBJ1-2 | TRBD1 | TRBV6-2/TRBV6-3 | ASSRQGSRYT
TRBJ2-5 | TRBD2 | TRBV20-1 | GRLAKETQY
TRBJ2-1 | TRBD1 | TRBV30 | AWSLDRAYNEQF
TRBJ2-4 | NA | TRBV14 | ASSQDVFGGPKNIQY
TRBJ2-7 | TRBD2 | TRBV19 | ATDLAHSSSGRKCTYEQY
TRBJ2-1 | NA | TRBV2 | ASSPGIRNEQF
TRBJ1-6 | NA | TRBV24-1 | ATSDSRGGQNSPLH
TRBJ2-2 | NA | TRBV7-2 | ASSPRTFAGELF
TRBJ1-1 | NA | TRBV6-1 | ASSEVGVEAF
TRBJ1-2 | TRBD1 | TRBV7-9 | ASSFTGTGGYGYT
TRBJ2-7 | TRBD2 | TRBV5-4 | ASSSYSGTTYEQY
TRBJ1-4 | NA | TRBV19 | ASSTGLLNEKLF
TRBJ1-2 | NA | TRBV5-1 | ASEIGAQGGEGYT
TRBJ2-3 | TRBD2 | TRBV29-1 | SGGLELWSDTQY
TRBJ1-5 | NA | TRBV6-2/TRBV6-3 | ASSYLSSGPIRPQH
TRBJ1-1 | NA | TRBV25-1 | ASSSPGTRGTEAF
TRBJ1-2 | NA | TRBV12-3/TRBV12-4 | ASSTYRAEGYT
TRBJ1-2 | NA | TRBV4-3 | ASSPGRGGYGYT